The 20 T cell receptor beta chains given below trace back to one sample, sequenced in a study of CD8 T cells in ankylosing spondylitis (dated by TCRdb to the late 2010s). Libraries were prepared through 5' RACE. TCRdb names Illumina HiSeq 2500 as the instrument used. In-frame beta chains were kept once TCRdb had trimmed the public reads at Q25 with fastp and called clones with MiXCR. Each record represents a unique CDR3 protein, reported with the most common genes and DNA among its rows. Within this sample are some 340,000 distinct CDR3 sequences, with approximately 15% of them counted one time only. The top ten clones comprise 1.1% of the sample. The sample comprised blood, either unsorted or a sorted T cell fraction (not recorded which). These receptors originate from a male donor with ankylosing spondylitis or in good health (not recorded which).

The chain employs TRBV29-1 and TRBJ1-1; 7 nucleotides line up with TRBD1. The trim removed 0 bases at V and 4 bases at J, leaving 5 bases unmatched. Germline CDR1 is SQVTM and CDR2 is ANQGSEA. CDR3 length: 14 residues. The CDR3 is CSVEDWQGGTEAFF. CDR3 bases: TGCAGCGTTGAAGATTGGCAGGGGGGCACTGAAGCTTTCTTT.

In its sample, this clonotype was seen many times. This chain connects TRBV5-1 to TRBJ2-1; unclear D gene. The CDR3 extends over 16 amino acids. Germline CDR1 is SGHRS and CDR2 is YFSETQ. Trimming stripped 3 bases from V and 0 bases from J, with 13 bases between. DNA of the CDR3: TGCGCCAGCAGCTCTGGTGGCGGAAGCTCCTACAATGAGCAGTTCTTC. Encoded protein: CASSSGGGSSYNEQFF.

This clonotype was counted a few times. Its ends do not fully match the called genes, so a read error is possible. The chain joins TRBV20-1 to TRBJ1-1; D gene uncertain. The CDR3 totals 11 residues. Germline V gene sequence: CDR1 DFQATT, CDR2 SNEGSKA (reference sequence). This chain's CDR3 is CSATYTSEAFF. The CDR3 nucleotides read TGCAGTGCCACATATACCTCTGAGGCTTTCTTT.

The chain uses TRBV6-6 and TRBJ2-7, with 8 bases identical to TRBD2. The CDR3 sequence is 13 residues long. Germline trimming cut 10 bases from V and 1 base from J; bases unmatched to any gene: 6. The V gene's germline CDR1 is MNHNY and CDR2 SVGAGI (reference sequence). CDR3 bases: TGTGCCACCCGGGAGGGGGGTTCCTACGAGCAGTACTTC. Encoded protein: CATREGGSYEQYF.

J is TRBJ2-2 and V is TRBV3-1, with 7 bases fitting TRBD2. V was pared by 8 bases and J by 1 base, with 7 bases of the junction left unmatched. The CDR3 sequence is 15 residues long. CDR1 LGHDT and CDR2 YNNKEL come from the germline V gene (reference sequence). CDR3 sequence reads: CASRRLALNTGELFF. CDR3 in DNA: TGTGCCAGCCGACGACTAGCCTTGAACACCGGGGAGCTGTTTTTT.

In this sample, this clonotype turned up a few times. The chain couples TRBV7-9 to TRBJ1-1; TRBD1 might be the D (5 bases). CDR3 length: 16 residues. The V gene's germline CDR1 is SEHNR and CDR2 FQNEAQ (reference sequence). V shed 3 bases and J shed 2 bases, with 16 bases lying between them. The CDR3 bases are TGTGCCAGCAGCTTGGGCCCGGGGACGGTCAACACTGAAGCTTTCTTT. This encodes CASSLGPGTVNTEAFF.

This clonotype appeared a few times. This rearrangement joins TRBV5-1 to TRBJ2-7, with TRBD1 matching 11 bases. The CDR3 has 15 amino acids. Germline V lookup: CDR1 SGHRS, CDR2 YFSETQ. The J segment lost 3 bases and the V segment lost 4 bases, leaving 6 bases of the junction unmatched. This CDR3 reads CASSMQGTGGYEQYF. CDR3 sequence (DNA): TGCGCCAGCAGCATGCAAGGGACAGGGGGCTACGAGCAGTACTTC.

CDR3 in DNA: TGTGCCATCAGTGAGACTAGCTACGAGCAGTACTTC. Translated: CAISETSYEQYF. The chain carries TRBV10-3 and TRBJ2-7, with D tentatively TRBD2 (5 bases). The CDR3 extends over 12 amino acids. V was trimmed by 2 bases and J by 3 bases, leaving 5 bases between them. Germline-derived CDR1 and CDR2 are ENHRY and SYGVKD.

The chain carries TRBV20-1 and TRBJ1-1; D is uncertain. This CDR3 has 13 residues. Trimming pared 0 bases from V and 1 base from J, leaving 6 bases between. CDR1 is DFQATT and CDR2 is SNEGSKA in the germline V gene (reference sequence). CDR3 in DNA: TGCAGTGCTAGAGAGCACAAGAACACTGAAGCTTTCTTT. Amino acid sequence: CSAREHKNTEAFF.

The chain uses TRBV6-1 and TRBJ2-3, with D perhaps TRBD1 (6 bases). The CDR3 covers 13 residues. Germline CDR1 is MNHNS and CDR2 is SASEGT. V lost 0 bases to trimming and J lost 5 bases, with 6 bases between them. In DNA, the CDR3 is TGTGCCAGCAGTGAAGCGGACAGAGATACGCAGTATTTT. As protein: CASSEADRDTQYF.

This clonotype has a handful of counts. V usage is TRBV15 and J usage is TRBJ1-2, with D possibly matching TRBD1 (5 bases). Per the germline V gene, CDR1 is LNHNV and CDR2 is YYDKDF (reference sequence). Trimming left V 1 base short and J 7 bases short, with 13 bases between. The CDR3 has 14 amino acids. Written as DNA, the CDR3 is TGTGCCACCAGCAGAGCAGGGAGTTCGCCTGGCTACACCTTC. Encoded protein: CATSRAGSSPGYTF. Drawing the rest from reference TRBV15 and TRBJ1-2, the complete variable domain is DAMVIQNPRYQVTQFGKPVTLSCSQTLNHNVMYWYQQKSSQAPKLLFHYYDKDFNNEADTPDNFQSRRPNTSFCFLDIRSPGLGDTAMYLCATSRAGSSPGYTFGSGTRLTVV.

This clonotype appeared a few times. The gene calls are TRBV5-1 and TRBJ1-1, with a possible D match to TRBD1 (5 bases). The V and J ends lost 2 bases and 6 bases respectively, with 14 bases between them. The CDR3 is 14 amino acids. CDR1 is SGHRS, CDR2 YFSETQ, per germline. The CDR3 DNA reads TGCGCCAGCAGCTTTGATTGGGGGGGGTCTGAAGCTTTCTTT. Residues: CASSFDWGGSEAFF. The entire variable domain, with the rest obtained from reference TRBV5-1 and TRBJ1-1, is as follows: KAGVTQTPRYLIKTRGQQVTLSCSPISGHRSVSWYQQTPGQGLQFLFEYFSETQRNKGNFPGRFSGRQFSNSRSEMNVSTLELGDSALYLCASSFDWGGSEAFFGQGTRLTVV.

The V and J genes are TRBV5-1 and TRBJ2-1; TRBD1 or TRBD2 may be the D gene (5 bases each). V lost 0 bases, J lost 2 bases, and 9 bases lay in between. This CDR3 comprises 15 residues. Germline assignment: CDR1 SGHRS and CDR2 YFSETQ. The CDR3 coding sequence is TGCGCCAGCAGCTTGGAGGGGACGGCCTACAATGAGCAGTTCTTC. Protein sequence: CASSLEGTAYNEQFF.

The V and J genes are TRBV12-3 or TRBV12-4 and TRBJ1-2, with D possibly matching TRBD1 (6 bases). The CDR3 sequence is 13 residues long. Trimming pared 5 bases from V and 5 bases from J, leaving 12 bases between. This CDR3 is CASSRQVQYGYTF. Written as DNA, the CDR3 is TGTGCCAGCAGTCGACAGGTGCAGTATGGCTACACCTTC.

This clonotype was counted between two and nine times. The V gene is TRBV28, the J gene TRBJ2-6; the D is unclear. The CDR3 spans 17 residues. Germline V lookup: CDR1 MDHEN, CDR2 SYDVKM. With 3 bases removed from V and 2 bases from J, the gap between germline ends came to 14 bases. This chain's CDR3 is CASSLRQVYTGANVLTF. The CDR3, as DNA: TGTGCCAGCAGTTTGCGGCAGGTGTACACTGGGGCCAACGTCCTGACTTTC.

Note on this clonotype: The CDR3 carries no conserved terminal phenylalanine or tryptophan, so it likely arises from a read error. The CDR3 sequence: CAWSLLGTGGGAGELFY. The CDR3, as DNA: TGTGCCTGGAGTTTGCTTGGGACAGGGGGTGGGGCCGGGGAGCTGTTTTAT. The chain joins TRBV30 to TRBJ2-2; 11 bases are shared with TRBD1. Germline CDR1 reads GTSNPN; CDR2 reads SVGIG (reference sequence). The CDR3 totals 17 residues. Trimming removed 2 bases from V and 6 bases from J; junction bases left unmatched: 11.

V gene TRBV12-3 or TRBV12-4 combines with J gene TRBJ2-3; 7 bases line up with TRBD1. V lost 3 bases to trimming and J lost 3 bases; unmatched junction nucleotides: 12. This CDR3 spans 17 amino acids. CDR3 region: CASSFPIRDSGTDTQYF. In DNA form, the CDR3 reads TGTGCCAGCAGTTTTCCAATCAGGGACAGTGGGACAGATACGCAGTATTTT.

The chain recombines TRBV28 with TRBJ1-5; D gene ambiguous. There are 14 residues in the CDR3. Germline V gene lookup returns CDR1 MDHEN and CDR2 SYDVKM. Trimming took 1 base from V and 5 from J, leaving 9 bases between them. The CDR3: CASSLLRQDQPQHF. In nucleotides, the CDR3 is TGTGCCAGCAGTTTATTACGGCAAGATCAGCCCCAGCATTTT.

Only a few counts were recorded for this clonotype. The rearrangement uses TRBV30 and TRBJ1-1, with D tentatively TRBD1 (5 bases). V was pared by 2 bases and J by 5 bases, with 9 bases between. This CDR3 contains 12 residues. Germline loops: CDR1 GTSNPN, CDR2 SVGIG (reference sequence). The CDR3 region is CAWSIRQTEAFF. The CDR3 DNA sequence: TGTGCCTGGAGTATAAGACAGACTGAAGCTTTCTTT.

This clonotype was found a few times. The chain couples TRBV12-3 or TRBV12-4 to TRBJ1-1, with D perhaps TRBD1 (5 bases). This CDR3 is 14 amino acids long. Deletions cut 1 base from V and 1 base from J, with 7 bases between. CDR3 amino acids: CASSLGGWNTEAFF. In nucleotides, the CDR3 is TGTGCCAGCAGTTTAGGGGGGTGGAACACTGAAGCTTTCTTT.